Listed below are T cell receptor beta chains from one sample, sequenced in a study of post-analysis software for immune sequencing data. TCRdb used MiXCR to reprocess the PCR reads, holding one entry per CDR3 protein. The repertoire includes hundreds of thousands of distinct CDR3 sequences, approximately 53% of them detected once, and roughly 4.4% sits in the top ten. The sample consisted of blood. The source is a girl aged 5-17 years with multiple sclerosis. The CDR3 runs from the conserved cysteine through the conserved F or W. A D gene is named only where the DNA matches it firmly. Some rows mark clone size as missing; the rest say once, few, many or name a class of expanded clone.

.	TRBV7-9	TRBJ2-7	.	TGTGCCAGCAGCCCGACAGCTAACTACTACGAGCAGTACTTC	CASSPTANYYEQYF
TRBD1	TRBV29-1	TRBJ2-7	.	TGCAGCGTTACGACAGGGGATGGGGAGCAGTACTTC	CSVTTGDGEQYF
.	TRBV6-5	TRBJ2-4	.	TGTGCCAGCAGTTACTTAGGTACCTGGGCGAGCCAGGGCAAAAACATTCAGTACTTC	CASSYLGTWASQGKNIQYF
.	TRBV20-1	TRBJ2-1	once	TGCAGTGCGAAGAGTACCTACGAGCAGTTCTTC	CSAKSTYEQFF
.	TRBV5-5	TRBJ2-3	many	TGTGCCAGCAGCCATGACACAGATACGCAGTATTTT	CASSHDTDTQYF
TRBD1	TRBV5-1	TRBJ1-6	.	TGCGCCAGCAGCTTGGAACATAGGACAGGGGCCCTCCACTTT	CASSLEHRTGALHF
TRBD1	TRBV7-8	TRBJ1-2	.	TGTGCCAGCAGCTTAGGTCCGGGACAGGCTAAGGGTGGCTACACCTTC	CASSLGPGQAKGGYTF
.	TRBV29-1	TRBJ1-2	.	TGCAGCGTTGAAGTGGATAGTATCGAAGGCTACACCTTC	CSVEVDSIEGYTF
TRBD1	TRBV6-1	TRBJ2-7	.	TGTGCCAGCAGGGACAGGTTCCACTCCTACGAGCAGTACTTC	CASRDRFHSYEQYF
TRBD2	TRBV7-8	TRBJ2-7	.	TGTGCCAGCAGCTCTATGGGACTAGCGGGAGGAGGTCCCTACGAGCAGTACTTC	CASSSMGLAGGGPYEQYF
.	TRBV28	TRBJ2-5	.	TGTGCCAGCAGTTATGGAGGTGTGGCCCGGAAGACCCAGTACTTC	CASSYGGVARKTQYF
.	TRBV7-2	TRBJ2-7	.	TGTGCCAGCAGACCCATAGCCTCGGGCGAGCAGTACTTC	CASRPIASGEQYF
.	TRBV5-1	TRBJ2-7	.	TGCGCCAGCAGCTTGTACCTCGGGACCTCCTACGAGCAGTACTTC	CASSLYLGTSYEQYF
TRBD2	TRBV7-9	TRBJ2-1	few	TGTGCCGTCCTCACTGGGAGCGGGAGTAAAAATGAGCAGTTCTTC	CAVLTGSGSKNEQFF
TRBD2	TRBV7-9	TRBJ2-1	.	TGTGCCAGCAGCCCAACCGGGACTAGCGGTACAAATGAGCAGTTCTTC	CASSPTGTSGTNEQFF
TRBD2	TRBV12-3/TRBV12-4	TRBJ2-5	.	TGTGCCAGCAGTTCCCGCGGGGGGGGCGAAGAGACCCAGTACTTC	CASSSRGGGEETQYF